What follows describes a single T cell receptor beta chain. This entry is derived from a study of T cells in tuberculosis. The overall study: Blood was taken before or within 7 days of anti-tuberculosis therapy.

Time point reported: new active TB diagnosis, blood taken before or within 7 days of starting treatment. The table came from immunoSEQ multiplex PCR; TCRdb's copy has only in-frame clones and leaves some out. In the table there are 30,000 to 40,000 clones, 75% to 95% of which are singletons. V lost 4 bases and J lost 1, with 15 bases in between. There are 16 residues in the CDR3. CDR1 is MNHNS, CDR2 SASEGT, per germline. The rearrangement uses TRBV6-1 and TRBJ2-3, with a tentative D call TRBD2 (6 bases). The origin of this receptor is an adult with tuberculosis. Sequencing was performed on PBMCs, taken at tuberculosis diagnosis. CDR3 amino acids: CASSAAIRGGTDTQYF. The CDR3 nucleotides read TGTGCCAGCAGTGCGGCCATTCGCGGGGGCACAGATACGCAGTATTTT.